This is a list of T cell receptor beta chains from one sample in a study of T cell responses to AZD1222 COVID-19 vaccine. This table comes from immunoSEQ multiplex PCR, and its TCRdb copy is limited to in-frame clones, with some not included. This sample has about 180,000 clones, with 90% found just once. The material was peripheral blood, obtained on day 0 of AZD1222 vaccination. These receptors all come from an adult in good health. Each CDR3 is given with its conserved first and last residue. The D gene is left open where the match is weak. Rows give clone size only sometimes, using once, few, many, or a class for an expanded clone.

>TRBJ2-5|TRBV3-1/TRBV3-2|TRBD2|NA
TGTGCCAGCAGCCAAGCCGGGGGGTACCAAGAGACCCAGTACTTC
CASSQAGGYQETQYF
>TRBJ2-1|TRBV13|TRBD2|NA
TGTGCCAGCAGCTTCTCTAGCGGGGGGTACAATGAGCAGTTCTTC
CASSFSSGGYNEQFF
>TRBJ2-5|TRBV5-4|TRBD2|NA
TGTGCCGGCGGGGGGGCCGGTGAGACCCAGTACTTC
CAGGGAGETQYF
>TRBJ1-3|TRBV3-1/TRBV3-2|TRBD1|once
TGTGCCAGCAGCCTGGGACAGGGGGCTGGAAACACCATATATTTT
CASSLGQGAGNTIYF
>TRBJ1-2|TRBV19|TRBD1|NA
TGTGCCAGTAGTATAGAGACAGGGAACTATGGCTACACCTTC
CASSIETGNYGYTF
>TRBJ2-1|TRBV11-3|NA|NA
TGTGCCAGCAGCTTAGATGGGAGACTAGGGTACTACAATGAGCAGTTCTTC
CASSLDGRLGYYNEQFF
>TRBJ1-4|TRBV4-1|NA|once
TGCGCCAGCAGCCAAGGGTCCCGGTGGGAACTGTTTTTT
CASSQGSRWELFF
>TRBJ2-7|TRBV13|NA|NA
TGTGCCAGCAGCCGGTGGGGAGGCCCCCACGAGCAGTACTTC
CASSRWGGPHEQYF
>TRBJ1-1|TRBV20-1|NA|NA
TGCAGTGCTAGAGCCGAAGCTTTCTTT
CSARAEAFF
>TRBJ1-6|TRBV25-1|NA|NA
TGTGCCACCGGCGGGCAGGTCGATAATTCACCCCTCCACTTT
CATGGQVDNSPLHF
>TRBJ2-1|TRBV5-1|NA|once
TGCGCCAGCAGATCGGAGGGGGAAGAGCAGTTCTTC
CASRSEGEEQFF
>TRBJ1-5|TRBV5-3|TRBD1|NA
TGTGCCAGAAGCTTGCGCAGGGGGGATCAGCCCCAGCATTTT
CARSLRRGDQPQHF
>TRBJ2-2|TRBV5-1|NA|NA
TGCGCCAGCAGCCCGGACTCCTTGGGGGGGGAGCTGTTTTTT
CASSPDSLGGELFF
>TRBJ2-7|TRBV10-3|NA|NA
TGTGCCATCAGTCCGACAGGAGATTTCTACGAGCAGTACTTC
CAISPTGDFYEQYF
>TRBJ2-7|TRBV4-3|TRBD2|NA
TGCGCCAGCAGCCAAGGGAGCGGGGTCTCCTACGAGCAGTACTTC
CASSQGSGVSYEQYF
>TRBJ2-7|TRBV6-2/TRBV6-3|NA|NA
TGTGCCAGCAGTTACCTGCCCTACGAGCAGTACTTC
CASSYLPYEQYF
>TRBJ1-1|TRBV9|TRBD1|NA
TGTGCCAGCAGCCCCCGGACAGGGGAGGCTGAAGCTTTCTTT
CASSPRTGEAEAFF
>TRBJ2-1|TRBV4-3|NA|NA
TGCGCCAGCAGCCACGCCACGGCGGGGTCTGAGCAGTTCTTC
CASSHATAGSEQFF
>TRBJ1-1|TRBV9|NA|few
TGTGCCAGCAGCGCCGGTCCTGGGGGCACTGAAGCTTTCTTT
CASSAGPGGTEAFF
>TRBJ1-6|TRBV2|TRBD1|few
TGTGCCAGCAGGAACAGGGGGGGTAATTCACCCCTCCACTTT
CASRNRGGNSPLHF
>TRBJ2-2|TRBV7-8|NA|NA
TGTGCCAGCAGCTCGAACTCTGCCGGGGGCGGGGAGCTGTTTTTT
CASSSNSAGGGELFF
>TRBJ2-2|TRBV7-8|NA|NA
TGTGCCAGCAGCTTAGCGGAGGGGAACACCGGGGAGCTGTTTTTT
CASSLAEGNTGELFF
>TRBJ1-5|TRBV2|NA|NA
TGTGCCAGCAGTGAAGGGGTCGGCAATCAGCCCCAGCATTTT
CASSEGVGNQPQHF
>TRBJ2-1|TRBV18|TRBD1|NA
TGTGCCAGCTCACAAGGACAGGGGGCGGGCAATGAGCAGTTCTTC
CASSQGQGAGNEQFF
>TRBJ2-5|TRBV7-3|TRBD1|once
TGTGCCAGCAGCGTCGACAGGGATGAGACCCAGTACTTC
CASSVDRDETQYF
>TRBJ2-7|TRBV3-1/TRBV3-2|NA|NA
TGTGCCAGCAGCGCCCGAGGGACTGGAGGCTACGAGCAGTACTTC
CASSARGTGGYEQYF
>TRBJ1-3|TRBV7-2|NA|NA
TGTGCCAGCAGCCCAGGTGCGGGGTCTGGAAACACCATATATTTT
CASSPGAGSGNTIYF
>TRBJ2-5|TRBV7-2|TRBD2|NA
TGTGCCAGCAGCAGGGGGCTAGCGGGGGGCCAAGAGACCCAGTACTTC
CASSRGLAGGQETQYF
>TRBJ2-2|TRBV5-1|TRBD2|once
TGCGCCAGCAGCTTGTTAGCCGGGGGGGCGAACACCGGGGAGCTGTTTTTT
CASSLLAGGANTGELFF
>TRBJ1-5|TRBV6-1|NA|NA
TGTGCCAGCAGTGAAGTGGCCAGGACTAGCAATCAGCCCCAGCATTTT
CASSEVARTSNQPQHF
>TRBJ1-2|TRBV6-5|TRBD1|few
TGTGCCAGCACAACAGGGGGCATCGGTGACTATGGCTACACCTTC
CASTTGGIGDYGYTF
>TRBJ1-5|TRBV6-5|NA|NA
TGTGCCAGCAGAGCCCGGGGGGGAAGCAATCAGCCCCAGCATTTT
CASRARGGSNQPQHF
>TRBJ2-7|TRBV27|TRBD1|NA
TGTGCCAGCAGTCCTTGGACAGGGGGCTACGAGCAGTACTTC
CASSPWTGGYEQYF